These T cell receptor beta chains were read from a single sample in a study of blood T cells in healthy people across ages. Using its own MiXCR run on the 5' RACE reads, TCRdb lists one record per CDR3 protein. In the table there are about 800,000 distinct CDR3 sequences, 25% of which are singletons. The sample was also reused in another study, on T cells of mothers and their children.

The specimen was blood. All receptors come from a boy between 5 and 17 years old in good health. CDR3s include the opening cysteine and the closing phenylalanine or tryptophan. The order of the fields is V gene, CDR3 protein.

V: TRBV20-1
CDR3: CSARDPSLGDYEQYF

V: TRBV21-1
CDR3: CAGSKGAYNEQFF

V: TRBV20-1
CDR3: CSAYLQETQYF

V: TRBV5-1
CDR3: CASTIGAGELFF

V: TRBV4-1
CDR3: CASSQLMTYEQYF

V: TRBV27
CDR3: CASSLGRPLVTEAFF

V: TRBV5-1
CDR3: CASSLTSGASTDTQYF

V: TRBV4-2
CDR3: CASSQPLAGTYEQYF

V: TRBV29-1
CDR3: CSVVDLNTEAFF

V: TRBV12-3/TRBV12-4
CDR3: CASRWGQGSEQYF

V: TRBV6-2/TRBV6-3
CDR3: CASNDRGIAGANVLTF

V: TRBV20-1
CDR3: CSARDYGVGQTQYF

V: TRBV28
CDR3: CASFSLAGEQYF

V: TRBV9
CDR3: CASSVGGGGETQYF

V: TRBV6-5
CDR3: CASSYGFPGELFF

V: TRBV5-1
CDR3: CASSLPRDRGSATGNTIYF

V: TRBV20-1
CDR3: CSARGTGPHSNQPQHF

V: TRBV20-1
CDR3: CSAIPDRALSYEQYF

V: TRBV18
CDR3: CASSPDSPMETQYF

V: TRBV6-2/TRBV6-3
CDR3: CASRMILAGDGNEQYF

V: TRBV20-1
CDR3: CSARDLAPSSYEQYF

V: TRBV3-1
CDR3: CASSRTGGGGTEAFF

V: TRBV11-2
CDR3: CASSLIAGVLEQFF

V: TRBV7-2
CDR3: CASSLLSQVHGYTF

V: TRBV11-1
CDR3: CASSSTNSGRTKIDSYEQYF

V: TRBV2
CDR3: CASTGPRQSNQPQHF

V: TRBV29-1
CDR3: CSVEGAGQLGRADTPYF

V: TRBV4-3
CDR3: CASSQDLRGGEQYF

V: TRBV7-2
CDR3: CASSRRPLSVSYEQYF

V: TRBV6-5
CDR3: CASSYDRGNEKLFF

V: TRBV6-6
CDR3: CASSYRQGVGNEQFF

V: TRBV20-1
CDR3: CSARTGSSSYEQYF

V: TRBV4-3
CDR3: CASSQYRAENEKLFF

V: TRBV11-1
CDR3: CASSLSHLNTEAFF

V: TRBV29-1
CDR3: CSAGIGTEAFF

V: TRBV28
CDR3: CASPEAHSKNIQYF

V: TRBV7-2
CDR3: CASSAMGQGARNIQYF

V: TRBV5-1
CDR3: CASRSGTSGSGETQYF

V: TRBV6-5
CDR3: CASSPLSLSGNTIYF

V: TRBV28
CDR3: CASSLTQAPYEQYF

V: TRBV5-1
CDR3: CASRGQDTDTQYF

V: TRBV6-5
CDR3: CASSYSIGDTGELFF

V: TRBV24-1
CDR3: CATSESTDSTTDTQYF

V: TRBV7-7
CDR3: CASSFQDFDNEQFF

V: TRBV20-1
CDR3: CSAKRAGGGWYEQYF